These 21 T cell receptor beta chains came from one sample sequenced in a study of T cell repertoires in cytomegalovirus infection. Their cognate antigens are unknown. One entry per CDR3 protein results from TCRdb running MiXCR on the reads. This table holds 700,000 to 950,000 distinct CDR3 sequences, about 31% found once. Source: cultured CD8+ T cells from PBMCs, taken from culture after CMV antigen stimulation. These receptors were taken from a human donor in good health (CMV status not recorded). Some clones in this sample may be carry-over from other donors' samples.

This clonotype was found a few times. The V gene is TRBV7-3, the J gene TRBJ2-3, with D maybe TRBD2 (6 bases). This CDR3 has 18 residues. V was pared by 3 bases and J by 4 bases, with 23 bases between. Per the germline V gene, CDR1 is SGHTA and CDR2 is FQGTGA. CDR3 in amino acids: CASSLPNRDSLAPDTQYF. CDR3 bases: TGTGCCAGCAGCTTGCCGAACCGGGACTCTCTAGCCCCAGATACGCAGTATTTT.

The V and J genes are TRBV12-3 or TRBV12-4 and TRBJ2-5, with 11 bases fitting TRBD2. The CDR3 has 16 residues. V was clipped by 3 bases and J by 5 bases; unmatched bases: 8. CDR3 in DNA: TGTGCCAGCAGTTTTCCCGTAGCGGGGGGGCGGGAGACCCAGTACTTC. Amino acids: CASSFPVAGGRETQYF.

The V and J genes are TRBV9 and TRBJ2-3; D assignment may be TRBD1 or TRBD2 (5 bases each). Trimming shortened V by 4 bases and J by 4 bases, and 19 bases separated the two germline ends. CDR3 length equals 16 residues. CDR1 and CDR2 from the germline V gene are SGDLS and YYNGEE. CDR3 DNA sequence: TGTGCCAGCAGCCACCAAGCAGGCCCGGGACCAGATACGCAGTATTTT. Protein sequence: CASSHQAGPGPDTQYF.

The chain joins TRBV7-6 to TRBJ1-4; D not certain. CDR3 size: 12 residues. Between the trimmed V and J ends, which lost 3 bases and 8 bases, there was a span of 7 bases. Germline CDR1 reads SGHVS; CDR2 reads FNYEAQ. The DNA of the CDR3 is TGTGCCAGCAGCTTCGCTTCGGAAAAACTGTTTTTT. The encoded protein is CASSFASEKLFF.

The rearrangement links TRBV7-6 to TRBJ2-4; D might be TRBD1 (6 bases). Germline V gene sequence: CDR1 SGHVS, CDR2 FNYEAQ. This CDR3 comprises 16 residues. Trimming left V 4 bases short and J 10 bases short, with 23 bases between. The CDR3 loop is CASSYRDTPQVGIQYF. CDR3 coding DNA: TGTGCCAGCAGCTACCGGGACACACCCCAAGTGGGGATTCAGTACTTC.

Only one count was recorded for this clonotype. This chain connects TRBV4-2 to TRBJ2-1; TRBD1 might be the D (6 bases). This CDR3 spans 14 amino acids. Looked up from germline, CDR1 is LGHNA and CDR2 is YNFKEQ. The germline V and J ends were trimmed by 0 bases and 7 bases, with 10 bases remaining between them. This CDR3 is CASSQEWGRNEQFF. The CDR3 region has the DNA TGTGCCAGCAGCCAAGAATGGGGGCGGAATGAGCAGTTCTTC.

This clonotype was detected ten times or more. The chain recombines TRBV12-3 or TRBV12-4 with TRBJ1-1, with TRBD1 as a possible D gene (5 bases). There are 17 residues in the CDR3. Trimming shortened V by 1 base and J by 1 base, and 16 bases separated the two germline ends. The CDR3 here is CASSLEGGAGWNTEAFF. The CDR3 DNA reads as TGTGCCAGCAGTTTAGAGGGTGGGGCAGGGTGGAACACTGAAGCTTTCTTT.

A few counts support this clonotype. The chain couples TRBV6-1 to TRBJ1-6; tentatively, D is TRBD1 (5 bases). The V end lost 0 bases, the J end lost 6 bases, and 6 bases lay between the germline ends. CDR3 length equals 14 residues. Per germline, CDR1 MNHNS and CDR2 SASEGT. This CDR3 reads CASSEAGGNSPLHF. In DNA, the CDR3 is TGTGCCAGCAGTGAAGCGGGGGGTAATTCACCCCTCCACTTT.

This clonotype has at least ten counts. This chain links TRBV20-1 with TRBJ1-1; D ambiguous. Germline V gene sequence: CDR1 DFQATT, CDR2 SNEGSKA (reference sequence). The V end was cut by 0 bases, the J end by 4 bases, with 12 bases between. The CDR3 extends over 14 amino acids. The CDR3 spells CSARDEYPVTEAFF. As DNA, the CDR3 is TGCAGTGCTAGAGATGAATACCCAGTCACTGAAGCTTTCTTT.

This clonotype came up a few times. The chain has TRBV7-9 and TRBJ2-1; D is possibly TRBD1 (6 bases). V was cut by 5 bases and J by 9 bases, with 17 bases left in between. This CDR3 has 14 residues. Germline CDR1 is SEHNR and CDR2 is FQNEAQ (reference sequence). The CDR3 sequence: CASSPEQGLSEQFF. The CDR3 region has the DNA TGTGCCAGCAGCCCCGAGCAGGGGTTATCTGAGCAGTTCTTC.

A few counts support this clonotype. This chain joins TRBV2 and TRBJ2-3, with 10 bases aligning to TRBD2. Germline CDR1 is SNHLY and CDR2 is FYNNEI. The CDR3 sequence is 15 residues long. The junction had 5 bases not matched to a gene; V was cut back by 1 base and J by 7 bases. CDR3 bases: TGTGCCAGCAGTGAAGATACTAGCGGGGTATATACGCAGTATTTT. Translation gives CASSEDTSGVYTQYF.

The rearrangement uses TRBV19 and TRBJ1-6; D is perhaps TRBD1 (5 bases). Germline V gives CDR1 LNHDA, CDR2 SQIVND (reference sequence). This CDR3 has 12 amino acids. Between the trimmed V and J ends, which lost 8 bases and 6 bases, there was a span of 8 bases. The CDR3 protein is CASEGFNSPLHF. As DNA, the CDR3 is TGTGCCAGTGAGGGGTTTAATTCACCCCTCCACTTT.

This chain links TRBV27 with TRBJ2-7, with 7 bases aligning to TRBD1. The germline gives CDR1 MNHEY, CDR2 SMNVEV (reference sequence). V lost 5 bases to trimming and J lost 6 bases; unmatched junction nucleotides: 25. The length of the CDR3 is 19 residues. Here the CDR3 reads CASSLLTGKISEDVGEQYV. The DNA for the CDR3 is TGTGCCAGCAGTCTATTGACAGGGAAGATTTCCGAAGACGTTGGCGAGCAGTACGTC.

V and J are TRBV12-3 or TRBV12-4 and TRBJ2-5, with a possible D match to TRBD2 (5 bases). V was clipped by 2 bases and J by 5 bases, with 9 bases between them. This CDR3 is built from 13 residues. The CDR3 reads CASSLPGMETQYF. The CDR3 region has the DNA TGTGCCAGCAGTTTACCGGGGATGGAGACCCAGTACTTC.

V and J are TRBV5-4 and TRBJ2-1, with D tentatively TRBD2 (6 bases). CDR1 and CDR2 from the germline V gene are SGHNT and YYREEE (reference sequence). V was clipped by 4 bases and J by 4 bases, with 21 bases between them. This CDR3 region has 17 residues. In nucleotides, the CDR3 is TGTGCCAGCAGCCGGAGACTAGGCGAGGGCCTGTACAATGAGCAGTTCTTC. Translating it yields CASSRRLGEGLYNEQFF. The full variable domain, with the rest looked up from reference TRBV5-4 and TRBJ2-1, is ETGVTQSPTHLIKTRGQQVTLRCSSQSGHNTVSWYQQALGQGPQFIFQYYREEENGRGNFPPRFSGLQFPNYSSELNVNALELDDSALYLCASSRRLGEGLYNEQFFGPGTRLTVL.

This clonotype was counted at least ten times. The chain joins TRBV4-1 to TRBJ2-1; D possibly corresponds to TRBD1 (5 bases). The V end lost 0 bases, the J end lost 6 bases, and 15 bases lay between the germline ends. The CDR3 length is 16 residues. Germline CDR1 is MGHRA and CDR2 is YSYEKL. The CDR3 DNA reads as TGCGCCAGCAGCCAAGAGGGTCAGGGCCTGGGCAATGAGCAGTTCTTC. Residues: CASSQEGQGLGNEQFF.

The chain recombines TRBV7-3 with TRBJ2-3, with 7 bases fitting TRBD2. Germline V gene sequence: CDR1 SGHTA, CDR2 FQGTGA. Trimming at V came to 4 bases and at J to 6 bases, leaving 10 bases not matched to a gene. This CDR3 is built from 15 residues. The DNA of the CDR3 is TGTGCCAGCAGCTACGGGACTACTCTTGGGGATACGCAGTATTTT. Translating it yields CASSYGTTLGDTQYF.

The rearrangement joins TRBV6-5 to TRBJ2-3, with D perhaps TRBD1 (6 bases). This CDR3 has 14 residues. V was shortened by 3 bases and J by 4 bases, with 11 bases between the two germline ends. Germline-derived CDR1 and CDR2 are MNHEY and SVGAGI. CDR3 residues: CASSYGGFSDTQYF. The CDR3 nucleotides read TGTGCCAGCAGTTATGGGGGCTTTTCAGATACGCAGTATTTT.

The chain recombines TRBV6-6 with TRBJ1-1; D is ambiguous. The V and J ends lost 6 bases and 8 bases respectively, with 7 bases between them. This CDR3 contains 10 residues. Germline CDR1 and CDR2: MNHNY and SVGAGI (reference sequence). This CDR3 reads CASRGKEAFF. CDR3 sequence (DNA): TGTGCCAGCAGGGGGAAAGAAGCTTTCTTT.

This CDR3 is CASSISRTGETGELFF. CDR3 sequence (DNA): TGTGCCAGTAGTATTAGTCGGACAGGGGAAACCGGGGAGCTGTTTTTT. The chain is built from TRBV19 and TRBJ2-2, with 9 positions matching TRBD1. V was clipped by 3 bases and J by 5 bases; unmatched bases: 7. The CDR3 is made up of 16 amino acids. Germline-derived CDR1 and CDR2 are LNHDA and SQIVND (reference sequence).

There are a few counts of this clonotype. J is TRBJ2-2 and V is TRBV7-8, with TRBD2 matching 12 bases. Germline values: CDR1 SGHVS, CDR2 FQNEAQ. J lost 3 bases, V lost 1 base, and 3 bases had no gene match. CDR3 length: 17 residues. As DNA, the CDR3 is TGTGCCAGCAGCTTAGGACTAGCGGGGGTCTACACCGGGGAGCTGTTTTTT. Amino acids: CASSLGLAGVYTGELFF.